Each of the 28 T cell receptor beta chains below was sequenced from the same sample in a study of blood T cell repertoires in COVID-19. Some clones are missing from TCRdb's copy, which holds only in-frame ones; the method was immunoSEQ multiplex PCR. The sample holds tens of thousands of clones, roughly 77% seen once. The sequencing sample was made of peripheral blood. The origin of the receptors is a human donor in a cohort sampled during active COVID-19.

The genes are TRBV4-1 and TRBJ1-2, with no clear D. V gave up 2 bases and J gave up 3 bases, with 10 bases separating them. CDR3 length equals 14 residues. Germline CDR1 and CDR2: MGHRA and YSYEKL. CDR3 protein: CASSQFSPDYGYTF. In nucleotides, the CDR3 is TGCGCCAGCAGCCAATTTTCGCCAGACTATGGCTACACCTTC.

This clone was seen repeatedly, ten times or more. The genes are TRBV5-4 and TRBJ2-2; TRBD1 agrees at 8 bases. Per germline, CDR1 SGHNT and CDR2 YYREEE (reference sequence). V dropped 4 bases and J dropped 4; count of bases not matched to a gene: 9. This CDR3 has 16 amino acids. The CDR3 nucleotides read TGTGCCAGCAGCCCTGACAGGGGTATGTCCACCGGGGAGCTGTTTTTT. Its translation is CASSPDRGMSTGELFF. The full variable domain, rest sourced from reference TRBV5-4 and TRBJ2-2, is ETGVTQSPTHLIKTRGQQVTLRCSSQSGHNTVSWYQQALGQGPQFIFQYYREEENGRGNFPPRFSGLQFPNYSSELNVNALELDDSALYLCASSPDRGMSTGELFFGEGSRLTVL.

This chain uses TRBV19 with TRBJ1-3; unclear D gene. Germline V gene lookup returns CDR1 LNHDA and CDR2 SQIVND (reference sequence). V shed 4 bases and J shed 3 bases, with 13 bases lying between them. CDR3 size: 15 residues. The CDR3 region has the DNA TGTGCCAGTAGTAAGCGTGGAGGGAGTGGAAACACCATATATTTT. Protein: CASSKRGGSGNTIYF.

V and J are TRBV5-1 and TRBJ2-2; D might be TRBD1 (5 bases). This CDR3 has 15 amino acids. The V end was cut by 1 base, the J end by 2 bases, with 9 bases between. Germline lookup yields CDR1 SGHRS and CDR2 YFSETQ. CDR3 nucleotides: TGCGCCAGCAGCTTGACAGGAGCAAACACCGGGGAGCTGTTTTTT. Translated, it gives CASSLTGANTGELFF.

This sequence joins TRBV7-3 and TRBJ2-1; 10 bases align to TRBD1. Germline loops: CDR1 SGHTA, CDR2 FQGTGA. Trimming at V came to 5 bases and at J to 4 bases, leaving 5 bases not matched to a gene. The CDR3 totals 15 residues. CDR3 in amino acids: CASSPPGQGYNEQFF. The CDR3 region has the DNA TGTGCCAGCAGCCCCCCGGGACAGGGGTACAATGAGCAGTTCTTC. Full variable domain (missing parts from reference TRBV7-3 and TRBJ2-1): GAGVSQTPSNKVTEKGKYVELRCDPISGHTALYWYRQSLGQGPEFLIYFQGTGAADDSGLPNDRFFAVRPEGSVSTLKIQRTERGDSAVYLCASSPPGQGYNEQFFGPGTRLTVL.

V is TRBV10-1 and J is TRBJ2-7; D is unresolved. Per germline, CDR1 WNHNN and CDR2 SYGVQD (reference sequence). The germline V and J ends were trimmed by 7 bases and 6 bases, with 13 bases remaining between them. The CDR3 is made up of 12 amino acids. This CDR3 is CASTLEACEQYF. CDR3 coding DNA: TGCGCCAGCACCTTAGAAGCGTGCGAGCAGTACTTC.

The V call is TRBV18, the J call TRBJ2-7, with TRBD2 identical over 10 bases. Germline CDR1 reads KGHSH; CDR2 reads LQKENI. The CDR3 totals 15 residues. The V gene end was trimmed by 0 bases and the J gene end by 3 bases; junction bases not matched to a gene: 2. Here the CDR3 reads CASSPPASGGYEQYF. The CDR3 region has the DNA TGTGCCAGCTCACCACCGGCTAGCGGGGGCTACGAGCAGTACTTC.

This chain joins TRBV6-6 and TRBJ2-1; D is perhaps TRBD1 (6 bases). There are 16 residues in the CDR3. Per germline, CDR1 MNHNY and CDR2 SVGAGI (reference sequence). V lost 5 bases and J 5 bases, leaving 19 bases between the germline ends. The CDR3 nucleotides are TGTGCCAGCAGTACGGGATGGACAGTAGGACACAATGAGCAGTTCTTC. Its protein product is CASSTGWTVGHNEQFF.

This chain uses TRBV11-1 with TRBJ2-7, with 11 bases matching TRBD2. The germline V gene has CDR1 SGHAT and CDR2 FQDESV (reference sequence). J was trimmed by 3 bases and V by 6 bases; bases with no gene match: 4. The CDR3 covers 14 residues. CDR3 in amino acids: CASSGTSGFYEQYF. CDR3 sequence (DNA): TGTGCCAGCAGTGGGACTAGCGGTTTCTACGAGCAGTACTTC. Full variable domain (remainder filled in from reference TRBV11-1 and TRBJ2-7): EAEVAQSPRYKITEKSQAVAFWCDPISGHATLYWYRQILGQGPELLVQFQDESVVDDSQLPKDRFSAERLKGVDSTLKIQPAELGDSAMYLCASSGTSGFYEQYFGPGTRLTVT.

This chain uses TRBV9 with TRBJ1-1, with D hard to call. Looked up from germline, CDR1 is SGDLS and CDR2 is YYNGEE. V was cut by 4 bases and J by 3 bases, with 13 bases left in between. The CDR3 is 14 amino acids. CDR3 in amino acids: CASSSRPSDTEAFF. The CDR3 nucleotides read TGTGCCAGCAGCTCCCGCCCCTCGGACACTGAAGCTTTCTTT. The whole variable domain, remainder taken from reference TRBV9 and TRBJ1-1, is DSGVTQTPKHLITATGQRVTLRCSPRSGDLSVYWYQQSLDQGLQFLIQYYNGEERAKGNILERFSAQQFPDLHSELNLSSLELGDSALYFCASSSRPSDTEAFFGQGTRLTVV.

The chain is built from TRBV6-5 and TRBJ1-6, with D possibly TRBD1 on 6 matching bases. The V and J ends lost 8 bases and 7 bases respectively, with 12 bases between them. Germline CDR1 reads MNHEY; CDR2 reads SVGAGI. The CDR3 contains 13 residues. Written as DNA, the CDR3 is TGTGCCAGCGCGCAGGGGTCGAATTCACCCCTCCACTTT. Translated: CASAQGSNSPLHF.

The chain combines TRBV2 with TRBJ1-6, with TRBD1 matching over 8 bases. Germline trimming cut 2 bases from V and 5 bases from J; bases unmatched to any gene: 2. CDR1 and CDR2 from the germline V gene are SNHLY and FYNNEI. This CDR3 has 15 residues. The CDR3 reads CASSEMGQDNSPLHF. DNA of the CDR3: TGTGCCAGCAGTGAAATGGGACAGGATAATTCACCCCTCCACTTT.

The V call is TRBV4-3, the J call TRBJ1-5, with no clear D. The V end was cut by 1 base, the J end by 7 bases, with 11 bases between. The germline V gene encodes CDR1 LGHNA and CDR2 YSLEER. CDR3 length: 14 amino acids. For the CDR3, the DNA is TGCGCCAGCAGCCAAGTAACTAGTGGGCAGCCCCAGCATTTT. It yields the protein CASSQVTSGQPQHF.

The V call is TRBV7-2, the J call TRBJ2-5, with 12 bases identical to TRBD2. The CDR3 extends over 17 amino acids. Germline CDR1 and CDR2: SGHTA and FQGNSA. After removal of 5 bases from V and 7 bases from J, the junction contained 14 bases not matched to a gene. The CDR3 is CASSLRELAGGAGTQYF. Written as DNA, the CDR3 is TGTGCCAGCAGCCTGCGGGAGCTAGCGGGGGGGGCCGGGACCCAGTACTTC.

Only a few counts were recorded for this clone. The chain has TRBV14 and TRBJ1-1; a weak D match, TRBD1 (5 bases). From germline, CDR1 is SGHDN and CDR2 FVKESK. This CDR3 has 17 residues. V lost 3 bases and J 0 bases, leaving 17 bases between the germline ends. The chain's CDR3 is CASSQEKKQVVNTEAFF. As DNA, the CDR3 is TGTGCCAGCAGCCAGGAAAAGAAACAGGTGGTGAACACTGAAGCTTTCTTT. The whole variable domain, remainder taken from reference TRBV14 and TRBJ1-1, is EAGVTQFPSHSVIEKGQTVTLRCDPISGHDNLYWYRRVMGKEIKFLLHFVKESKQDESGMPNNRFLAERTGGTYSTLKVQPAELEDSGVYFCASSQEKKQVVNTEAFFGQGTRLTVV.

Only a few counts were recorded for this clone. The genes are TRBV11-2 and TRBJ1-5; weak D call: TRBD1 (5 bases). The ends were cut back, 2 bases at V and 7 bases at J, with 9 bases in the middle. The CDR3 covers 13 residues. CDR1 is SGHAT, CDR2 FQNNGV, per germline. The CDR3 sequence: CASSLRGEQPQHF. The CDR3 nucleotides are TGTGCCAGCAGCTTAAGGGGTGAGCAGCCCCAGCATTTT.

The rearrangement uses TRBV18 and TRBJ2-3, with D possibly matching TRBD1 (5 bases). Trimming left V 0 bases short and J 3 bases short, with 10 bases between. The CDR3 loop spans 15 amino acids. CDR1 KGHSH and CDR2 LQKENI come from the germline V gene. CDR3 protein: CASSPPSQGTDTQYF. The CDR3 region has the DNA TGTGCCAGCTCACCACCGAGCCAGGGAACAGATACGCAGTATTTT.

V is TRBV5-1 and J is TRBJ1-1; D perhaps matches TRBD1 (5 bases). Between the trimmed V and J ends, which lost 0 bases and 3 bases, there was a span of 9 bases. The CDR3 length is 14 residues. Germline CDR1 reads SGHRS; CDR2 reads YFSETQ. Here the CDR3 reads CASSLAGGDTEAFF. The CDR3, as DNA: TGCGCCAGCAGCTTGGCCGGGGGGGACACTGAAGCTTTCTTT. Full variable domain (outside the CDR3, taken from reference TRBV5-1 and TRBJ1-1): KAGVTQTPRYLIKTRGQQVTLSCSPISGHRSVSWYQQTPGQGLQFLFEYFSETQRNKGNFPGRFSGRQFSNSRSEMNVSTLELGDSALYLCASSLAGGDTEAFFGQGTRLTVV.

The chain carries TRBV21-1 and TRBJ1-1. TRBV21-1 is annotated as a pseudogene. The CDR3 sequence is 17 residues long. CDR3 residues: CASSNTIRGRGGTEAFF. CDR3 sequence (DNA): TGTGCCAGCAGCAACACCATAAGGGGGAGGGGAGGCACTGAAGCTTTCTTT.

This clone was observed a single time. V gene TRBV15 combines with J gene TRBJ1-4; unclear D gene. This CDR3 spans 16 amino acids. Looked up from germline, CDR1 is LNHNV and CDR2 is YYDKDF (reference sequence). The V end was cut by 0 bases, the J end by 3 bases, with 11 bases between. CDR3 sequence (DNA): TGTGCCACCAGCAGAGATCGAGGGTCGGCTAATGAAAAACTGTTTTTT. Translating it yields CATSRDRGSANEKLFF. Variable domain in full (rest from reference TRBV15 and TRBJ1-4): DAMVIQNPRYQVTQFGKPVTLSCSQTLNHNVMYWYQQKSSQAPKLLFHYYDKDFNNEADTPDNFQSRRPNTSFCFLDIRSPGLGDTAMYLCATSRDRGSANEKLFFGSGTQLSVL.

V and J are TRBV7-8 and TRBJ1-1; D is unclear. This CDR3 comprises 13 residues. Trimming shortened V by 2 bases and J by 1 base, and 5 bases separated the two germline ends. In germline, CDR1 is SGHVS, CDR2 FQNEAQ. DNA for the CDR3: TGTGCCAGCAGCTTACAGGAGAACACTGAAGCTTTCTTT. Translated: CASSLQENTEAFF. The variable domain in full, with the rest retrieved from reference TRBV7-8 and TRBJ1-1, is GAGVSQSPRYKVAKRGQDVALRCDPISGHVSLFWYQQALGQGPEFLTYFQNEAQLDKSGLPSDRFFAERPEGSVSTLKIQRTQQEDSAVYLCASSLQENTEAFFGQGTRLTVV.

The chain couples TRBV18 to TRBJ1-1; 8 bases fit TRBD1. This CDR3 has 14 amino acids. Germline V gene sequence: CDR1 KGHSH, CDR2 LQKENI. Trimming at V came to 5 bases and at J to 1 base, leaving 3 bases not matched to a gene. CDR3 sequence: CASSLGQANTEAFF. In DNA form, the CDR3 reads TGTGCCAGCTCATTGGGACAGGCGAACACTGAAGCTTTCTTT.

The CDR3 is CATSDGGREETQYF. In DNA form, the CDR3 reads TGTGCCACCAGTGACGGTGGGAGGGAAGAGACCCAGTACTTC. The chain has TRBV24-1 and TRBJ2-5; 7 bases are a match to TRBD2. J was trimmed by 3 bases and V by 4 bases; bases with no gene match: 4. CDR3 size: 14 residues. Germline assignment: CDR1 KGHDR and CDR2 SFDVKD.

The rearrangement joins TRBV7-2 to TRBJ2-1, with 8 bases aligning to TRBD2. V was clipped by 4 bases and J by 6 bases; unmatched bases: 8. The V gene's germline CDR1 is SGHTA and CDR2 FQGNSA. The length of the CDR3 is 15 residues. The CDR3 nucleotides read TGTGCCAGCAGCTCCTCCGGGACTAGAGGCAATGAGCAGTTCTTC. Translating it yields CASSSSGTRGNEQFF. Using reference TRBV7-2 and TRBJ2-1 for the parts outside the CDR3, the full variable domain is GAGVSQSPSNKVTEKGKDVELRCDPISGHTALYWYRQSLGQGLEFLIYFQGNSAPDKSGLPSDRFSAERTGGSVSTLTIQRTQQEDSAVYLCASSSSGTRGNEQFFGPGTRLTVL.

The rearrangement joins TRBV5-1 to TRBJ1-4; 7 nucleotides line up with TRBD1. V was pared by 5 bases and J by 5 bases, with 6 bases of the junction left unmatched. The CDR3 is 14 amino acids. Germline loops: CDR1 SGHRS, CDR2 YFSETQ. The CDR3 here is CASSRDSKNEKLFF. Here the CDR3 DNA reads TGCGCCAGCAGTCGGGACAGTAAAAATGAAAAACTGTTTTTT.

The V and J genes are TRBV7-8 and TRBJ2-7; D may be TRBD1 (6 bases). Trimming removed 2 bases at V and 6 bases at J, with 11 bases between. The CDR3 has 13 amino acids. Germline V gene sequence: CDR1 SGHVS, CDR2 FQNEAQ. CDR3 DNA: TGTGCCAGCAGCTTATACAGGGACCTCGAGCAGTACTTC. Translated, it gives CASSLYRDLEQYF. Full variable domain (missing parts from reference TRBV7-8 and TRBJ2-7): GAGVSQSPRYKVAKRGQDVALRCDPISGHVSLFWYQQALGQGPEFLTYFQNEAQLDKSGLPSDRFFAERPEGSVSTLKIQRTQQEDSAVYLCASSLYRDLEQYFGPGTRLTVT.

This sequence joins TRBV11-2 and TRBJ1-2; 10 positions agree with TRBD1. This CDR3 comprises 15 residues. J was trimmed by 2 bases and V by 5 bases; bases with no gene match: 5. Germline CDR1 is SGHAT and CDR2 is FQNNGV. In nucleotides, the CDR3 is TGTGCCAGCAGCCCTCGGACAGGGGGAAACTATGGCTACACCTTC. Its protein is CASSPRTGGNYGYTF.

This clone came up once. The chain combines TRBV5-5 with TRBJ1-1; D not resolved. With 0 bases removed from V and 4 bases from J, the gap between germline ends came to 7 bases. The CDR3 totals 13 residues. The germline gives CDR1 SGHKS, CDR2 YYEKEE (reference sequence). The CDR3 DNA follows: TGTGCCAGCAGCTTGGCCGGGAGCACTGAAGCTTTCTTT. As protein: CASSLAGSTEAFF.